These 25 T cell receptor beta chains were all obtained from the same sample, sequenced in a study of identical twins (dated by TCRdb to the mid-2010s). The receptor library was made with 5' RACE. These reads were obtained on an Illumina HiSeq 2000. TCRdb reprocessed the public reads (quality trimming at Q25 with fastp, clone calling with MiXCR) and kept in-frame beta chains. Rows with a matching CDR3 protein are joined into one entry that keeps the most common DNA and genes. This sample holds about 330,000 distinct CDR3 sequences; about 12% were observed only once. Clones ranked in the top ten supply 7.2% of the sample. The same data also contributed to another study, on yellow fever vaccine responses in identical twins.

The sequenced sample consisted of CD8+ T cells sorted from blood. Receptor source: a woman between 18 and 30 years old in good health.

The J gene is TRBJ2-3, the V gene TRBV7-9, with D possibly being TRBD2 (6 bases). The CDR3 totals 17 residues. The germline V and J ends were trimmed by 4 bases and 1 base, with 18 bases remaining between them. From germline, CDR1 is SEHNR and CDR2 FQNEAQ (reference sequence). The CDR3 coding sequence is TGTGCCAGCAGCTGGGGGAGGAGCGAGTTTGGCACAGATACGCAGTATTTT. Residues: CASSWGRSEFGTDTQYF. Filled out from reference TRBV7-9 and TRBJ2-3, the complete variable domain reads DTGVSQNPRHKITKRGQNVTFRCDPISEHNRLYWYRQTLGQGPEFLTYFQNEAQLEKSRLLSDRFSAERPKGSFSTLEIQRTEQGDSAMYLCASSWGRSEFGTDTQYFGPGTRLTVL.

This clonotype has a handful of counts. The chain recombines TRBV24-1 with TRBJ2-3, with 9 positions matching TRBD1. The V segment lost 7 bases and the J segment 6 bases; nucleotides outside the gene matches: 10. This CDR3 comprises 15 residues. In germline, CDR1 is KGHDR, CDR2 SFDVKD. The CDR3 protein is CATRAGTGFADTQYF. DNA for the CDR3: TGTGCCACCAGGGCCGGGACAGGGTTTGCTGATACGCAGTATTTT.

In its sample, this clonotype was seen a few times. The chain combines TRBV4-2 with TRBJ2-3; D unresolved. The V gene's germline CDR1 is LGHNA and CDR2 YNFKEQ. V was pared by 0 bases and J by 6 bases, with 10 bases between. The CDR3 extends over 14 amino acids. DNA of the CDR3: TGTGCCAGCAGCCAAGAAGGGTTTCGGGATACGCAGTATTTT. It translates to CASSQEGFRDTQYF.

The table lists this clonotype with a few counts. The rearrangement uses TRBV6-1 and TRBJ2-3, with a possible D match to TRBD2 (5 bases). V was clipped by 9 bases and J by 1 base, with 14 bases between them. The CDR3 runs to 14 residues. The germline V gene encodes CDR1 MNHNS and CDR2 SASEGT. The CDR3 sequence is CASSGVRGTDTQYF. In nucleotides, the CDR3 is TGTGCCAGTTCCGGGGTAAGGGGCACAGATACGCAGTATTTT.

This clonotype was observed a few times. CDR3 in amino acids: CASSQLVGLAAGELFF. The CDR3 coding sequence is TGCGCCAGCAGCCAACTTGTGGGGCTAGCGGCCGGGGAGCTGTTTTTT. V usage is TRBV4-1 and J usage is TRBJ2-2; 7 nucleotides agree with TRBD2. Germline V lookup: CDR1 MGHRA, CDR2 YSYEKL. The CDR3 sequence is 16 residues long. V was pared by 2 bases and J by 6 bases, with 9 bases of the junction left unmatched.

This clonotype turned up a few times. The rearrangement links TRBV6-1 to TRBJ1-4; TRBD1 matches 8 bases. The CDR3 extends over 16 amino acids. Germline trimming cut 6 bases from V and 5 bases from J; bases unmatched to any gene: 11. Germline values: CDR1 MNHNS, CDR2 SASEGT. The CDR3 region is CASRNTWTGPNEKLFF. Here the CDR3 DNA reads TGTGCCAGCAGAAACACTTGGACAGGGCCGAATGAAAAACTGTTTTTT.

V gene TRBV19 combines with J gene TRBJ1-5; no clear D. CDR1 and CDR2 from the germline V gene are LNHDA and SQIVND (reference sequence). The CDR3 covers 14 residues. Trimming pared 3 bases from V and 2 bases from J, leaving 8 bases between. CDR3 region: CASSMGWGNQPQHF. CDR3 nucleotide sequence: TGTGCCAGTAGTATGGGCTGGGGCAATCAGCCCCAGCATTTT.

This clonotype was counted between two and nine times. This chain connects TRBV15 to TRBJ2-7, with D tentatively TRBD1 (6 bases). The CDR3 is 14 residues long. The germline V gene encodes CDR1 LNHNV and CDR2 YYDKDF (reference sequence). With 3 bases removed from V and 6 bases from J, the gap between germline ends came to 15 bases. CDR3 protein: CATSSARDTLEQYF. DNA for the CDR3: TGTGCCACCAGCAGTGCACGGGACACCCTCGAGCAGTACTTC. Combining the CDR3 with reference TRBV15 and TRBJ2-7 gives the whole variable domain DAMVIQNPRYQVTQFGKPVTLSCSQTLNHNVMYWYQQKSSQAPKLLFHYYDKDFNNEADTPDNFQSRRPNTSFCFLDIRSPGLGDTAMYLCATSSARDTLEQYFGPGTRLTVT.

This clonotype was detected only once. The chain couples TRBV27 to TRBJ2-3, with D perhaps TRBD1 or TRBD2 (5 bases each). The CDR3 has 19 residues. Germline V lookup: CDR1 MNHEY, CDR2 SMNVEV (reference sequence). V shed 1 base and J shed 6 bases, with 26 bases lying between them. The CDR3 spells CASSLWRGVIGRAGDTQYF. The CDR3 DNA follows: TGTGCCAGCAGTTTATGGAGAGGGGTGATTGGGCGGGCAGGGGATACGCAGTATTTT.

The chain employs TRBV3-1 and TRBJ1-5; D gene ambiguous. CDR1 is LGHDT and CDR2 is YNNKEL in the germline V gene (reference sequence). The V and J ends lost 5 bases and 0 bases respectively, with 11 bases between them. This CDR3 comprises 15 residues. DNA of the CDR3: TGTGCCAGCAGCTCCCCAGGATATAGCAATCAGCCCCAGCATTTT. Its protein is CASSSPGYSNQPQHF.

This clonotype has just a few counts. This chain joins TRBV5-1 and TRBJ2-7; 9 bases align to TRBD1. In germline, CDR1 is SGHRS, CDR2 YFSETQ. J gave up 5 bases and V 4 bases, and 19 bases lay outside the gene matches. The CDR3 is 18 residues long. The CDR3 is CASSPLGTRQGVFHEQYF. The CDR3 DNA reads TGCGCCAGCAGCCCCTTGGGAACCCGACAGGGGGTTTTCCACGAGCAGTACTTC.

This sequence joins TRBV5-1 and TRBJ2-7; D not certain. V gave up 0 bases and J gave up 0 bases, with 7 bases separating them. In germline, CDR1 is SGHRS, CDR2 YFSETQ. The CDR3 length is 14 residues. The CDR3 DNA reads TGCGCCAGCAGCTTGGGACTTAGCTCCTACGAGCAGTACGTC. Translated, it gives CASSLGLSSYEQYV.

A few counts support this clonotype. This chain connects TRBV20-1 to TRBJ2-5; 10 nucleotides agree with TRBD1. Germline CDR1 is DFQATT and CDR2 is SNEGSKA (reference sequence). After removal of 5 bases from V and 4 bases from J, the junction contained 1 base not matched to a gene. This CDR3 is 12 amino acids long. The CDR3 protein is CSARTGGETQYF. DNA of the CDR3: TGCAGTGCTCGGACAGGGGGAGAGACCCAGTACTTC.

The chain couples TRBV9 to TRBJ2-1, with 11 bases matching TRBD2. The CDR3 consists of 12 residues. V shed 4 bases, J shed 12 bases, and the junction held 3 bases outside the gene matches. Germline V CDR1 and CDR2: SGDLS, YYNGEE. CDR3 in amino acids: CASSLLAGVQFF. The CDR3 DNA reads TGTGCCAGCAGCTTACTAGCGGGAGTGCAGTTCTTC.

This chain links TRBV7-2 with TRBJ2-3; TRBD1 agrees at 9 bases. The CDR3 length is 16 residues. Trimming took 5 bases from V and 5 from J; bases not matched to a gene: 11. Germline CDR1 SGHTA, CDR2 FQGNSA. CDR3 in DNA: TGTGCCAGCAGCCTCGGGACAGGGAATTTTAAAGATACGCAGTATTTT. It is translated as CASSLGTGNFKDTQYF. Full variable domain (rest looked up from reference TRBV7-2 and TRBJ2-3): GAGVSQSPSNKVTEKGKDVELRCDPISGHTALYWYRQSLGQGLEFLIYFQGNSAPDKSGLPSDRFSAERTGGSVSTLTIQRTQQEDSAVYLCASSLGTGNFKDTQYFGPGTRLTVL.

The chain carries TRBV9 and TRBJ2-5; 7 bases align to TRBD2. CDR3 length: 12 residues. J lost 9 bases, V lost 0 bases, and 2 bases had no gene match. Germline V CDR1 and CDR2: SGDLS, YYNGEE. The CDR3 sequence is CASSVEAGSQYF. DNA of the CDR3: TGTGCCAGCAGCGTAGAAGCGGGGTCCCAGTACTTC. Full variable domain (missing parts from reference TRBV9 and TRBJ2-5): DSGVTQTPKHLITATGQRVTLRCSPRSGDLSVYWYQQSLDQGLQFLIQYYNGEERAKGNILERFSAQQFPDLHSELNLSSLELGDSALYFCASSVEAGSQYFGPGTRLLVL.

This clonotype was picked up many times. The chain recombines TRBV7-2 with TRBJ2-7; D unclear. This CDR3 has 13 residues. V dropped 6 bases and J dropped 0 bases, with 9 bases sitting between them. Germline V lookup: CDR1 SGHTA, CDR2 FQGNSA. The CDR3 DNA reads as TGTGCCAGCAGGCGACTCAACTCCTACGAGCAGTACTTC. Amino acid sequence: CASRRLNSYEQYF.

In its sample, this clonotype was seen many times. The CDR3 loop is CASTQGYEQFF. The CDR3 DNA is TGTGCCAGCACTCAGGGATATGAGCAGTTCTTC. The genes are TRBV12-3 or TRBV12-4 and TRBJ2-1; a possible D gene is TRBD1 (5 bases). The CDR3 runs to 11 residues. V gave up 7 bases and J gave up 8 bases, with 9 bases separating them.

V and J are TRBV3-1 and TRBJ2-2; 7 nucleotides agree with TRBD2. The germline gives CDR1 LGHDT, CDR2 YNNKEL (reference sequence). J lost 4 bases, V lost 3 bases, and 2 bases had no gene match. This CDR3 is 14 amino acids long. CDR3 in DNA: TGTGCCAGCAGCCAGGGGAGGGTCACCGGGGAGCTGTTTTTT. As protein: CASSQGRVTGELFF.

In DNA, the CDR3 is TGTGCCAGCAGTTTAGCCCCGGGACAGTTCGGCCCCACCGGGGAGCTGTTTTTT. Protein product: CASSLAPGQFGPTGELFF. The V call is TRBV12-3 or TRBV12-4, the J call TRBJ2-2; TRBD1 agrees at 7 bases. V shed 0 bases, J shed 4 bases, and the junction held 11 bases outside the gene matches. CDR3 size: 18 residues.

This clonotype was observed at least ten times. The J gene is TRBJ2-2, the V gene TRBV4-1; D is uncertain. Germline V gene lookup returns CDR1 MGHRA and CDR2 YSYEKL. V dropped 2 bases and J dropped 0 bases, with 4 bases sitting between them. This CDR3 is 14 amino acids long. As DNA, the CDR3 is TGCGCCAGCAGCCAACTAACGAACACCGGGGAGCTGTTTTTT. Protein: CASSQLTNTGELFF.

This clonotype was counted many times. The V call is TRBV12-3 or TRBV12-4, the J call TRBJ2-3; 14 bases agree with TRBD2. With 4 bases clipped from V and 2 bases from J, the junction kept 5 bases outside the gene matches. CDR3 size: 17 residues. The CDR3 DNA sequence: TGTGCCAGCAGTTGGGGACTAGCGGGAGAGTTCACAGATACGCAGTATTTT. Its translation: CASSWGLAGEFTDTQYF.

The rearrangement links TRBV3-1 to TRBJ2-1, with D perhaps matching TRBD1 (6 bases). The CDR3 loop spans 15 amino acids. CDR1 is LGHDT and CDR2 is YNNKEL in the germline V gene (reference sequence). V lost 4 bases to trimming and J lost 0 bases, with 10 bases between them. The CDR3 here is CASSPGQRSYNEQFF. In nucleotides, the CDR3 is TGTGCCAGCAGCCCGGGACAACGCTCCTACAATGAGCAGTTCTTC.

The CDR3 DNA follows: TGTGCCAGCGGCGTTTTGACCACTGAAGCTTTCTTT. This translates into CASGVLTTEAFF. The V gene is TRBV7-9, the J gene TRBJ1-1; D not certain. The CDR3 spans 12 residues. V lost 8 bases and J lost 4, with 11 bases in between. The V gene's germline CDR1 is SEHNR and CDR2 FQNEAQ (reference sequence).

This rearrangement joins TRBV29-1 to TRBJ2-2; 10 bases line up with TRBD2. V gave up 4 bases and J gave up 0 bases; unmatched junction bases: 8. Germline CDR1 reads SQVTM; CDR2 reads ANQGSEA. The CDR3 is 17 residues long. CDR3: CSVVLAGGFANTGELFF. CDR3 nucleotides: TGCAGCGTTGTATTAGCGGGGGGCTTCGCGAACACCGGGGAGCTGTTTTTT.